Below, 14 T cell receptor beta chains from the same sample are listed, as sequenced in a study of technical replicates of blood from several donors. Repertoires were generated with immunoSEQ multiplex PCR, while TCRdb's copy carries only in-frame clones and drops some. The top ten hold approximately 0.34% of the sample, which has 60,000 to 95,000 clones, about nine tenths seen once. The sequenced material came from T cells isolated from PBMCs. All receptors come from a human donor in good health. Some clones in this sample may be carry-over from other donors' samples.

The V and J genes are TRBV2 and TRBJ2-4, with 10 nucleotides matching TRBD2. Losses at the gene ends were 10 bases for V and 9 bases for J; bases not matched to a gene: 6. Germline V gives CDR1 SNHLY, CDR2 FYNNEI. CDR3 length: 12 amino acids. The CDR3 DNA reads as TGTGCCAACAACCGACTAGCGGGCATTCAGTACTTC. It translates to CANNRLAGIQYF.

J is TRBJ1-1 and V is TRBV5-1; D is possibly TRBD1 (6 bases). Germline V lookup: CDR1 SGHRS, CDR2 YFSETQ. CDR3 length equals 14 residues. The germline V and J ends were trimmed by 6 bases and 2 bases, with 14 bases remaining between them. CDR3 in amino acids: CASNPTGSNTEAFF. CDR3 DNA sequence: TGCGCCAGCAACCCCACAGGGAGTAACACTGAAGCTTTCTTT. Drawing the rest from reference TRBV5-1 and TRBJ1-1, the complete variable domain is KAGVTQTPRYLIKTRGQQVTLSCSPISGHRSVSWYQQTPGQGLQFLFEYFSETQRNKGNFPGRFSGRQFSNSRSEMNVSTLELGDSALYLCASNPTGSNTEAFFGQGTRLTVV.

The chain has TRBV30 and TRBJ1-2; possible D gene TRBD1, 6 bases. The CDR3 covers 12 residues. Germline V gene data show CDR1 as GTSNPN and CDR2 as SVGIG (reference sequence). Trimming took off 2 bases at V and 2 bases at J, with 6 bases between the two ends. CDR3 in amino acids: CAWSTGNYGYTF. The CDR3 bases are TGTGCCTGGAGTACAGGGAACTATGGCTACACCTTC.

The CDR3 region has the DNA TGCGCCAGCAGCCCCTTGGCGGGAGAAAACGAGCAGTACTTC. This codes for CASSPLAGENEQYF. This chain joins TRBV5-1 and TRBJ2-7; 7 bases fit TRBD2. V lost 4 bases to trimming and J lost 5 bases; unmatched junction nucleotides: 9. There are 14 residues in the CDR3. The germline V gene encodes CDR1 SGHRS and CDR2 YFSETQ.

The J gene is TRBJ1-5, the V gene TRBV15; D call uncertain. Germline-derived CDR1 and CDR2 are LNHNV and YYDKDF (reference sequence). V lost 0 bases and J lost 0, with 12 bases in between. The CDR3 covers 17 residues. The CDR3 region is CATSRDRGGNSNQPQHF. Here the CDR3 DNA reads TGTGCCACCAGCAGAGATCGGGGAGGAAATAGCAATCAGCCCCAGCATTTT.

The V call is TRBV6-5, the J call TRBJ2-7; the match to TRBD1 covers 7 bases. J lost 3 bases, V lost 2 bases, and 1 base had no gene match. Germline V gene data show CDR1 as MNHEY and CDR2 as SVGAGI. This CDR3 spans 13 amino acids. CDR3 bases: TGTGCCAGCAGTTACGACAGGGACTACGAGCAGTACTTC. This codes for CASSYDRDYEQYF.

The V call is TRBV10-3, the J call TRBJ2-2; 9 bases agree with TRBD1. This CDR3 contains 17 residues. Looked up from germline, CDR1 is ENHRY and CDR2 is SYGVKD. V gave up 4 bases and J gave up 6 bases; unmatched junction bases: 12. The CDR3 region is CAISGLKQGASSGELFF. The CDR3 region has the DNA TGTGCCATCAGTGGCCTAAAACAGGGGGCTTCGTCCGGGGAGCTGTTTTTT.

The CDR3 is CASEYVGGPADTQYF. The CDR3 bases are TGTGCCAGCGAATACGTGGGAGGGCCTGCAGATACGCAGTATTTT. The gene calls are TRBV6-6 and TRBJ2-3; TRBD2 agrees at 7 bases. This CDR3 is built from 15 residues. Germline V gene data show CDR1 as MNHNY and CDR2 as SVGAGI (reference sequence). With V trimmed by 8 bases and J by 4 bases, 12 bases remained unmatched.

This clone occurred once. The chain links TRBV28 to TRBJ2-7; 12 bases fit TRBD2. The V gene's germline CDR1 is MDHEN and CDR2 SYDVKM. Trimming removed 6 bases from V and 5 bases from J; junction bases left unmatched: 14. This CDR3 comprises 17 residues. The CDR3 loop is CASRPPILAGGPDEQYF. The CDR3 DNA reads TGTGCCAGCAGACCCCCCATACTAGCGGGAGGCCCCGACGAGCAGTACTTC.

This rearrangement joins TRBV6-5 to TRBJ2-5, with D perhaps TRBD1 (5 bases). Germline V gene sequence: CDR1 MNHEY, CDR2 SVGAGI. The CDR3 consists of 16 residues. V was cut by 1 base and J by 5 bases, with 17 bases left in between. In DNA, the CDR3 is TGTGCCAGCAGTTACTTGATTGGGGCCTCTAGGGAGACCCAGTACTTC. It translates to CASSYLIGASRETQYF.

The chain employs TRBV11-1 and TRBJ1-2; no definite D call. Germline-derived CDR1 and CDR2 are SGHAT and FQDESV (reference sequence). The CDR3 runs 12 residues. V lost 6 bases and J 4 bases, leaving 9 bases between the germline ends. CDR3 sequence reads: CASSQSGYGYTF. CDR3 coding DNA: TGTGCCAGCAGTCAGTCAGGCTATGGCTACACCTTC.

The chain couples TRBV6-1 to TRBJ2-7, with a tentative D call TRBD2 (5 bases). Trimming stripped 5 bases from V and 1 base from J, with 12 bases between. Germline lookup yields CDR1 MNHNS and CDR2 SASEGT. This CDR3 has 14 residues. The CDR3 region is CASSPREGSYEQYF. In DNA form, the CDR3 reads TGTGCCAGCAGTCCCCGAGAGGGATCCTACGAGCAGTACTTC.

In DNA form, the CDR3 reads TGTGCCAGCTCACCACAGACTAGCGGGTACTACGAGCAGTACTTC. It is translated as CASSPQTSGYYEQYF. The genes are TRBV18 and TRBJ2-7; 10 bases are shared with TRBD2. CDR1 and CDR2 (germline): KGHSH, LQKENI. The V segment lost 1 base and the J segment 3 bases; nucleotides outside the gene matches: 3. This CDR3 is built from 15 residues.

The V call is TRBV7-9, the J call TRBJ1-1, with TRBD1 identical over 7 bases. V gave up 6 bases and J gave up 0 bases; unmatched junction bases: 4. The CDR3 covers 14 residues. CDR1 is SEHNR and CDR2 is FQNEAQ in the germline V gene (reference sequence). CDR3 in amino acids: CASRRGRMNTEAFF. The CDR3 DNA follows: TGTGCCAGCAGGAGGGGGCGGATGAACACTGAAGCTTTCTTT.